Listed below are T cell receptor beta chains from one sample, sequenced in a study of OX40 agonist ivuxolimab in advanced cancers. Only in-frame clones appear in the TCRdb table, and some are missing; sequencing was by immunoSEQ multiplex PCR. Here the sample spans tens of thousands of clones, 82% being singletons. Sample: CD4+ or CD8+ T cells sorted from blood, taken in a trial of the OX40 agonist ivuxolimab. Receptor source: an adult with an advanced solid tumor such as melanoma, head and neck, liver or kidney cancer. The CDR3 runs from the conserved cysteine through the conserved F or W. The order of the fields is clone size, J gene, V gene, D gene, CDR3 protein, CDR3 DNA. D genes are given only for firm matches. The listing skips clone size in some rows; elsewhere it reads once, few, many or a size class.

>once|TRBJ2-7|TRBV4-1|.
CASSRLGGGLTYEQYF
TGCGCCAGCAGCCGACTAGGGGGCGGCTTAACCTACGAGCAGTACTTC
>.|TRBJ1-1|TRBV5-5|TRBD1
CASSLGTGVRNTEAFF
TGTGCCAGCAGCTTGGGGACAGGGGTACGGAACACTGAAGCTTTCTTT
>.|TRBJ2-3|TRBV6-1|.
CASSVSTGWTDTQYF
TGTGCCAGCAGTGTTAGTACAGGGTGGACAGATACGCAGTATTTT
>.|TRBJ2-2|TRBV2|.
CASFGTSNTGELFF
TGTGCCAGCTTCGGGACTTCAAACACCGGGGAGCTGTTTTTT
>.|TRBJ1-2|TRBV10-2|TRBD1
CASSDLGQGKGYTF
TGCGCCAGCAGTGATCTTGGACAGGGGAAAGGCTACACCTTC
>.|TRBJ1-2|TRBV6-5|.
CASSYVGGAGYGYTF
TGTGCCAGCAGTTACGTGGGGGGCGCAGGCTATGGCTACACCTTC
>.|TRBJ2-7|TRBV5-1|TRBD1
CASSLAQGAYEQYF
TGCGCCAGCAGCTTGGCACAGGGGGCCTACGAGCAGTACTTC
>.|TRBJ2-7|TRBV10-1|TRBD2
CASSVASGDYEQYF
TGCGCCAGCAGTGTGGCTAGCGGGGACTACGAGCAGTACTTC
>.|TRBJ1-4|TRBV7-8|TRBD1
CASSLDWGGQGEKLFF
TGTGCCAGCAGCTTAGATTGGGGGGGACAGGGCGAAAAACTGTTTTTT
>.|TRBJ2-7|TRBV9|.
CASSAEQGLEQYF
TGTGCCAGCAGCGCGGAACAGGGTCTCGAGCAGTACTTC